These 6 T cell receptor beta chains were all obtained from the same sample, sequenced in a study of CD8 T cells in ankylosing spondylitis. Whole-study results and caveats: Ankylosing spondylitis blood appeared to be characterized by a TCR beta motif of 8 or 9 highly homologous variants.

TCRdb re-derived calls from the 5' RACE reads in MiXCR, one entry per CDR3 protein. The sample holds some 140,000 distinct CDR3 sequences; more than 15% are singletons and the top ten take roughly 30%. These TCRs' antigens remain unknown. The sample taken for sequencing was blood, either unsorted or a sorted T cell fraction (not recorded which). The receptor source for this set is a male donor with ankylosing spondylitis.

There are many counts of this clonotype. The V gene is TRBV4-2, the J gene TRBJ2-1; tentative D call: TRBD2 (6 bases). Per germline, CDR1 LGHNA and CDR2 YNFKEQ. Trimming left V 0 bases short and J 1 base short, with 13 bases between. The CDR3 has 17 residues. The CDR3: CASSQEPGDYSYNEQFF. The CDR3 region has the DNA TGTGCCAGCAGCCAAGAGCCGGGAGATTATTCCTACAATGAGCAGTTCTTC.

The table lists this clonotype with many counts. The V call is TRBV7-9, the J call TRBJ1-5; no definite D call. V gave up 1 base and J gave up 6 bases, with 13 bases separating them. CDR1 is SEHNR and CDR2 is FQNEAQ in the germline V gene (reference sequence). This CDR3 is 15 amino acids long. The chain's CDR3 is CASSLGVEAGQPQHF. CDR3 in DNA: TGTGCCAGCAGCTTAGGGGTCGAAGCGGGTCAGCCCCAGCATTTT.

This clonotype showed up just a few times. The genes are TRBV3-1 and TRBJ2-7, with D maybe TRBD2 (6 bases). The length of the CDR3 is 14 residues. V was clipped by 4 bases and J by 4 bases, with 14 bases between them. CDR1 and CDR2 (germline): LGHDT, YNNKEL (reference sequence). The chain's CDR3 is CASSPREKDYEQYF. In nucleotides, the CDR3 is TGTGCCAGCAGCCCCCGGGAGAAAGATTACGAGCAGTACTTC.

This clonotype was found a few times. This rearrangement joins TRBV12-3 or TRBV12-4 to TRBJ1-3; D call uncertain. The CDR3 is 12 residues long. With 10 bases removed from V and 0 bases from J, the gap between germline ends came to 7 bases. The CDR3 nucleotides read TGTGCCAACGACGGCTCTGGAAACACCATATATTTT. It specifies CANDGSGNTIYF.

This CDR3 reads CASWVGGSNQPQHF. The CDR3 DNA is TGTGCCAGTTGGGTCGGCGGAAGCAATCAGCCCCAGCATTTT. This chain links TRBV19 with TRBJ1-5; no reliable D call. V was pared by 8 bases and J by 1 base, with 12 bases between. In germline, CDR1 is LNHDA, CDR2 SQIVND (reference sequence). This CDR3 has 14 residues.

This clonotype was seen only a few times. V gene TRBV9 combines with J gene TRBJ2-2; 7 positions match TRBD1. The V gene's germline CDR1 is SGDLS and CDR2 YYNGEE. The junction had 11 bases not matched to a gene; V was cut back by 3 bases and J by 6 bases. The CDR3 contains 16 residues. The DNA of the CDR3 is TGTGCCAGCAGCGCCGGGTTAGAGACAGGGTCCGGGGAGCTGTTTTTT. Residues: CASSAGLETGSGELFF.